This TCR beta chain was identified in a study of beta chain features in type 1 diabetes. Only a few counts were recorded for this clone. Other nucleotide sequences in the sample specify the same CDR3. Expressed TCRB transcripts were sequenced because the isolated RNA had all been reverse transcribed beforehand. Produced via immunoSEQ multiplex PCR; TCRdb's table is partial and in-frame only. This sample has around 350,000 clones, with roughly 12% found just once. Cells sorted by CD45RO/CCR7/CD25/CD127/CD95/CD27 comprised CD4+ naive, central memory, regulatory and stem cell-like memory cells. In germline, CDR1 is SGDLS, CDR2 YYNGEE. The CDR3 length is 14 residues. The germline V and J ends were trimmed by 2 bases and 1 base, with 9 bases remaining between them.

The chain couples TRBV9 to TRBJ1-1, with D possibly TRBD1 on 6 matching bases. The receptor's source is a man in his late teens or twenties in good health. The sample comprised naive CD4+ T cells from blood. CDR3 bases: TGTGCCAGCAGCGTGCAGGGGACGAACACTGAAGCTTTCTTT. It is translated as CASSVQGTNTEAFF.